The entry below gives a single TCR beta chain sequence along with its context. The target of this receptor is not known. No much larger clone exists at a distance of one base, and base qualities are not known. At the junction V is shortened by 6 bases and J by 3 bases; bases outside the gene matches: 3. Including cysteine and phenylalanine, the CDR3 has 13 amino acids. The entry retains the CDR3 DNA only, 39 bases that are in frame from base 1. The immunoSEQ Assay, a bias-controlled multiplex PCR, was used to amplify TCRbeta CDR3 regions from genomic DNA. In the source study's methods: The number of nucleated cells in each sample was estimated by amplification of reference gene primers within the assay. To quantify the absolute abundance of each unique TCRbeta CDR3 rearrangement, sequence reads were collapsed and filtered. For each sample, productive Simpson clonality was calculated by taking the square root of Simpson's diversity index across productive rearrangements. Here the immuneACCESS table is served through TCRdb, limited to in-frame sequences with V and J called. Missing clones are a known gap in these copies; in checked studies unresolved V genes cover under half, and the rest lacks a known reason. That table is the source of V, J and clone size, and D and trimming were worked out from the DNA. The table for this sample lists 80,000 to 100,000 clones; roughly nine tenths of them were counted only once. The leading ten clones occupy around 3% of the sample.

Collaborating institutions collected whole blood in K2EDTA tubes following their own protocols. For TCRbeta analysis, collaborators shipped samples as frozen whole blood, isolated PBMCs, or DNA extracted from either of those sample types. The data originate from a study of blood T cell repertoires in COVID-19 (dated by TCRdb to between 2020 and 2021). A note on the overall study: Samples covering the acute and convalescent phases of COVID-19 were provided by collaborators in the United States, Italy and Spain. The dataset comprised deeply sampled blood TCRbeta repertoires from subjects exposed to, actively infected with, or recovered from COVID-19. The samples were drawn from two sources: the first 160 participants of the ongoing ImmuneRACE study, and 1,200 or so subjects contributed by 6 global collaborators. The sample metadata nearly always contained a de-identified subject ID, COVID-19 status, age in years and sex. The prospective study material was composed of cDNA or gDNA derived from T cells, B-cell-depleted T cells, or PBMCs. The repertoires were made available in a free public database intended to serve as a resource for research on the immune response to SARS-CoV-2. Where HLA class I and class II types were available, the types were taken from metadata supplied by the sample provider, not from assay-based typing.

General study outcomes and caveats: The quantity of clinical and demographic metadata differed by source and by participant and was supplied without curation.

The receptor comes from a woman aged 45-59 years with active or convalescent COVID-19. Sequenced: peripheral blood. The sequence links TRBV12-3 or TRBV12-4 to TRBJ2-5; 8 bases in the middle match TRBD1. In nucleotides, the sequence is TGTGCCAGCAGCTCGGACAGGGAAGAGACCCAGTACTTC. This encodes CASSSDREETQYF.